This T cell receptor beta chain is drawn from a study of blood T cell repertoires in COVID-19. The overall study: From the United States, Italy and Spain came samples of acute and convalescent COVID-19. T cells, B-cell-depleted T cells, or PBMCs provided the cDNA or gDNA that served as material.

Germline-derived CDR1 and CDR2 are SGHDN and FVKESK. Trimming pared 3 bases from V and 0 bases from J, leaving 14 bases between. This CDR3 spans 16 amino acids. As originally analysed: For nucleated cells, counts were estimated from reference gene primer amplification. The repertoire was sequenced with immunoSEQ multiplex PCR; TCRdb's copy has only in-frame clones and lacks some. D and trimming come from the DNA, and the V and J calls and clone size come from that table. The sample carries over 250,000 clones, approximately 91% recorded once. The chain employs TRBV14 and TRBJ1-1; D may be TRBD1 (6 bases). The clonotype was recovered from a man aged 45-65 years with acute or convalescent COVID-19. Sequences were obtained from peripheral blood. This chain's CDR3 is CASSQKTGTMNTEAFF. The CDR3 bases are TGTGCCAGCAGCCAGAAAACCGGGACAATGAACACTGAAGCTTTCTTT. The full variable domain, with the rest looked up from reference TRBV14 and TRBJ1-1, is EAGVTQFPSHSVIEKGQTVTLRCDPISGHDNLYWYRRVMGKEIKFLLHFVKESKQDESGMPNNRFLAERTGGTYSTLKVQPAELEDSGVYFCASSQKTGTMNTEAFFGQGTRLTVV.